This TCR beta chain was identified in a study of radiotherapy plus CTLA-4 blockade in lung cancer. Overall study: Objective response was observed in roughly 17% of patients, and disease control in 30% to 40%.

Generated by immunoSEQ multiplex PCR, the TCRdb table keeps only in-frame clones and is missing some. Among tens of thousands of clones listed, around 63% were seen once. CDR3 length: 19 residues. Losses at the gene ends were 0 bases for V and 2 bases for J; bases not matched to a gene: 8. Looked up from germline, CDR1 is MGHRA and CDR2 is YSYEKL. As concerns this clone: A clone one base away is much larger, so this may be a read error.

The receptor was isolated from a human donor with non-small cell lung cancer who had a partial response to radiotherapy plus ipilimumab. This chain uses TRBV4-1 with TRBJ2-3; 13 bases agree with TRBD2. The sequenced sample was peripheral blood, obtained from a patient treated with radiotherapy plus ipilimumab. The CDR3 nucleotides are TGCGCCAGCAGCCAAGATCCCCATGGGACTAGCGGGGTCACAGATACGCAGTATTTT. Translated: CASSQDPHGTSGVTDTQYF.